The 14 T cell receptor beta chains below come from one sample, sequenced in a study of T-cell reconstitution after alpha-beta-depleted transplantation in children. Preparation of the TCRbeta library was carried out with unique molecular identifiers. Each CDR3 protein gets one entry after TCRdb re-called the PCR reads with MiXCR. This repertoire shows 610,000 or so distinct CDR3 sequences, roughly a quarter found once; its top ten account for 36%. The sequences come from PBMCs, collected before TCRalphabeta/CD19-depleted stem cell transplant. These receptors originate from a boy younger than two with Wiskott-Aldrich syndrome, due to receive a stem cell transplant.

The chain is built from TRBV5-1 and TRBJ2-5; 8 bases fit TRBD2. V trimming: 0 bases; J trimming: 4 bases; junction bases outside the gene matches: 8. The germline V gene encodes CDR1 SGHRS and CDR2 YFSETQ. The CDR3 has 16 amino acids. The CDR3 region has the DNA TGCGCCAGCAGCTTGGGGAGTCTAGCGGGTCGAGAGACCCAGTACTTC. It specifies CASSLGSLAGRETQYF.

The chain couples TRBV5-1 to TRBJ1-1; D is unclear. CDR1 and CDR2 (germline): SGHRS, YFSETQ. The ends were cut back, 6 bases at V and 1 base at J, with 16 bases in the middle. There are 15 residues in the CDR3. CDR3 in amino acids: CASNQPDVENTEAFF. The CDR3 coding sequence is TGCGCCAGCAATCAACCGGACGTGGAGAACACTGAAGCTTTCTTT.

This clonotype was detected a few times. This chain joins TRBV24-1 and TRBJ2-3; TRBD1 is a possible D gene (5 bases). This CDR3 has 15 amino acids. Trimming stripped 0 bases from V and 2 bases from J, with 8 bases between. Germline-derived CDR1 and CDR2 are KGHDR and SFDVKD. CDR3 DNA sequence: TGTGCCACCAGTGATTTGGACAGCCCCACAGATACGCAGTATTTT. It translates to CATSDLDSPTDTQYF.

This clonotype was detected only a few times. The V call is TRBV4-1, the J call TRBJ2-7, with a possible D match to TRBD2 (5 bases). The CDR3 is made up of 15 amino acids. The germline CDR1 and CDR2 sequences are MGHRA and YSYEKL. V was cut by 4 bases and J by 5 bases, with 18 bases left in between. The CDR3 here is CASSPPLGAINEQYF. In DNA form, the CDR3 reads TGCGCCAGCAGCCCCCCTTTGGGAGCAATAAACGAGCAGTACTTC.

This chain links TRBV20-1 with TRBJ2-4; the match to TRBD2 covers 7 bases. The germline V gene has CDR1 DFQATT and CDR2 SNEGSKA (reference sequence). The CDR3 runs to 16 residues. V lost 0 bases, J lost 0 bases, and 5 bases stayed unmatched. The CDR3 region has the DNA TGCAGTGCTAGAGACCTAGCGGAACTAGCCAAAAACATTCAGTACTTC. Translating gives CSARDLAELAKNIQYF.

The chain couples TRBV6-1 to TRBJ2-1, with 12 bases that match TRBD2. CDR1 and CDR2 (germline): MNHNS, SASEGT. J was trimmed by 4 bases and V by 6 bases; bases with no gene match: 7. The length of the CDR3 is 16 residues. DNA of the CDR3: TGTGCCAGCAGACCACTAGCGGGAGGTCTGTACAATGAGCAGTTCTTC. It codes for CASRPLAGGLYNEQFF.

This clonotype has just a few counts. This sequence joins TRBV12-3 or TRBV12-4 and TRBJ1-1; no clear D. Trimming left V 6 bases short and J 10 bases short, with 15 bases between. This CDR3 is 12 amino acids long. This CDR3 is CASSLDRRIAFF. CDR3 in DNA: TGTGCCAGCAGCCTCGACCGGCGCATAGCTTTCTTT.

V usage is TRBV12-3 or TRBV12-4 and J usage is TRBJ2-5; TRBD2 agrees at 7 bases. The CDR3 sequence is 15 residues long. V was clipped by 6 bases and J by 1 base; unmatched bases: 8. The CDR3 reads CASRLSGTLQETQYF. Here the CDR3 DNA reads TGTGCCAGCAGACTGAGCGGGACGCTCCAAGAGACCCAGTACTTC.

In its sample, this clonotype was seen a few times. This sequence joins TRBV5-1 and TRBJ2-3, with TRBD1 matching 7 bases. In germline, CDR1 is SGHRS, CDR2 YFSETQ. V shed 1 base and J 3 bases; nucleotides not matched to a gene: 5. This CDR3 region has 15 residues. CDR3 in amino acids: CASSLMTGSTDTQYF. The CDR3 DNA reads as TGCGCCAGCAGCTTGATGACAGGGAGTACAGATACGCAGTATTTT.

The gene calls are TRBV28 and TRBJ1-1, with D maybe TRBD1 (5 bases). The CDR3 covers 13 residues. The germline CDR1 and CDR2 sequences are MDHEN and SYDVKM. The V end was cut by 6 bases, the J end by 7 bases, with 15 bases between. The CDR3 sequence: CASSPGRVGEAFF. As DNA, the CDR3 is TGTGCCAGCAGCCCAGGCAGGGTAGGTGAAGCTTTCTTT.

This clonotype has more than one count but fewer than ten. The rearrangement links TRBV29-1 to TRBJ1-3, with a tentative D call TRBD1 (6 bases). V was trimmed by 0 bases and J by 4 bases, leaving 19 bases between them. CDR1 and CDR2 from the germline V gene are SQVTM and ANQGSEA. This CDR3 is 17 amino acids long. CDR3 DNA: TGCAGCGTTGAAGATGCACTTCTGGGGGCTGGCGGAAACACCATATATTTT. Its protein product is CSVEDALLGAGGNTIYF. The variable domain in full, with the rest retrieved from reference TRBV29-1 and TRBJ1-3, is SAVISQKPSRDICQRGTSLTIQCQVDSQVTMMFWYRQQPGQSLTLIATANQGSEATYESGFVIDKFPISRPNLTFSTLTVSNMSPEDSSIYLCSVEDALLGAGGNTIYFGEGSWLTVV.

The chain is built from TRBV5-1 and TRBJ1-2; no clear D gene. The CDR3 has 13 residues. Trimming left V 0 bases short and J 2 bases short, with 5 bases between. Germline CDR1 is SGHRS and CDR2 is YFSETQ. CDR3 nucleotides: TGCGCCAGCAGCTTGGCCTGGAACTATGGCTACACCTTC. This codes for CASSLAWNYGYTF.

This clonotype was seen a few times. At one end, the junction sequence differs from germline, possibly due to a read error. The gene calls are TRBV6-1 and TRBJ2-3; the D gene could be TRBD1 or TRBD2 (5 bases each). The CDR3 has 18 residues. Germline V CDR1 and CDR2: MNHNS, SASEGT. The chain's CDR3 is CASSENWGRPSSTNTQYF. DNA of the CDR3: TGTGCCAGCAGTGAAAATTGGGGCAGACCTTCTAGCACAAATACGCAGTATTTT.

CDR3: CASSLFGVTDTQYF. CDR3 sequence (DNA): TGTGCCAGCAGTTTATTCGGGGTGACAGATACGCAGTATTTT. V is TRBV12-3 or TRBV12-4 and J is TRBJ2-3; maybe TRBD2 (5 bases). CDR3 length: 14 amino acids. V dropped 2 bases and J dropped 3 bases, with 9 bases sitting between them.